This T cell receptor beta chain derives from a study of blood T cell repertoires in COVID-19. Study-wide context: Both acute and convalescent COVID-19 samples were obtained from the United States, Italy and Spain.

In the authors' workflow: Using reference gene primer amplification, nucleated cell counts were estimated. The protocol was immunoSEQ multiplex PCR, while the TCRdb copy is restricted to in-frame clones and leaves out a portion. That table gives V, J and clone size, and the DNA gave D and trimming. Of about 75,000 clones listed, around nine tenths are singletons. Unmatched junction bases numbered 12, after V lost 4 bases and J lost 5 bases. This CDR3 region has 16 residues. From germline, CDR1 is MGHDK and CDR2 SYGVNS. The source of this sequence is a human donor in a cohort sampled during active COVID-19. The rearrangement joins TRBV25-1 to TRBJ2-5, with TRBD2 identical over 8 bases. The sequenced sample consisted of peripheral blood. Here the CDR3 DNA reads TGTGCCAGCAGTGCCAACCCGGGACTAGTAAGTGAGACCCAGTACTTC. Protein sequence: CASSANPGLVSETQYF.